This TCR beta chain was captured by sequencing in a study of naive and memory T cell subsets (dated by TCRdb to 2016 to 2017). About the full investigation: The study applied an open-source, UMI-based TCR alpha and beta sequencing pipeline to sorted naive and memory peripheral blood T cell subsets. Complete agreement was observed between the functional CMV T cell responses and the IgG serology results. RNA was DNase-treated and reverse transcribed with TCR constant-region primers, mostly using SuperScript III. Findings and caveats that apply to the study as a whole: The repertoire findings for the naive and memory subsets could not be validated against a ground truth, as none was available. Following error correction, more than 95% of naive TCR sequences occurred only once, which made naive abundance distributions much steeper than those of memory subsets. Each clonotype was defined as a single alpha or beta chain sequence rather than as a paired alpha/beta receptor. RNA-based TCR counts may be affected by expression changes linked to T cell activation and differentiation. In both CD4 and CD8 cells, going from naive through CM, EM and EMRA, the Gini index went up while Shannon and inverse Simpson diversity went down. The abundance of TCRs followed a power law with an exponent that differed between naive and memory subsets yet stayed consistent across the three individuals.

As to this clonotype: Its binding antigen is unknown. No clone much larger than this one lies a single base away; base qualities are absent.

From its cysteine to its phenylalanine, the CDR3 spans 11 amino acids. The only DNA kept is the CDR3, 33 bases in frame from the first base. CDR1 and CDR2, looked up from the germline V gene, are MDHEN and SYDVKM. V is pared back by 9 bases and J by 7 bases, with 12 bases lying between the germline termini. The protocol used for the library was UMI-ligation and nested PCR. The beta constant-region primer was an equimolar mix of two oligonucleotides covering both TRBC1 and TRBC2. A single-stranded oligonucleotide containing the SP2 primer and a 12-nucleotide UMI was joined to the 3' end of the cDNA by T4 RNA ligase 1. Four rounds of PCR were used to amplify ligated cDNA, with nested alpha and beta constant-region primers being used together with the SP2 primer. The ligation reaction was incubated at 16°C for about 18-24 hours. PCR2 was typically performed as a SYBR Green qPCR and was stopped at a predetermined threshold so that over-amplification was prevented. All purifications after the first were performed with Agencourt AMPure XP magnetic beads. Libraries were quantified by Qubit and checked on a TapeStation, where a main peak was expected near 650 bp. Pooled libraries were sequenced on an Illumina MiSeq using v2 2x251 paired-end kits, and typically roughly 0.85-2.2 million reads were obtained per sample. Libraries were pooled at about 3.7 nM per sample, and roughly 5-8% PhiX was added to improve cluster recognition. Under the source paper's analysis protocol: Decombinator assigned V and J genes to Demultiplexor-processed FASTQ reads by tag matching, allowing a single base-pair mismatch. Collapsinator used UMIs to correct both sequencing errors and frequency errors arising from PCR heterogeneity. CDR3Translator translated TCRs and extracted CDR3s from the conserved cysteine to the FGXG phenylalanine, flagging non-productive sequences. Repertoires were subsampled to equal numbers of UMI-defined TCRs before Gini, Shannon entropy and inverse Simpson indices were calculated. Within the linear range, a power law was fitted to clonotype abundance distributions using maximum likelihood. Similar UMI counts, unique TCR numbers and clonal distributions were obtained with the pipeline and with MIGEC on one naive CD8 sample. A set of several thousand CMV-associated CDR3 sequences, compiled from VDJdb and a published dataset, was used to search the repertoires. TCRdb reworked the public reads: Q25 trimming with fastp, MiXCR clone assembly, productive beta chains retained. Here each entry gathers all rows of one CDR3 protein and keeps the most common genes and DNA. The V and J calls follow TCRdb's processing rather than the paper's. Present in this sample are 81,000 or so distinct CDR3 sequences, 6% to 7.5% of which were seen just once. The ten top clones hold more than 1.5% of the sample.

Separate amplification of TCR alpha and beta chain libraries was performed from the second PCR step onward. The CMV status of each donor was determined by measuring IFNgamma production from CD4+ T cells after fresh PBMCs had been stimulated overnight with CMV viral lysate. Miltenyi beads were used first to positively select CD4 T cells, and CD8 T cells were then positively selected from the CD4-negative fraction. Cells were stained for CD3, CD4, CD8, CD45RA, CD27 and a live/dead dye and were sorted on a BD Aria II into four subsets based on CD45RA and CD27. A few healthy volunteers provided blood, and the blood of each volunteer was split into CD4 and CD8 T cells and then into four differentiation subsets. Around 110 ml of peripheral blood was taken from each donor, and PBMC were separated by density-gradient centrifugation on Ficoll-Paque PLUS. After sorting, cells were lysed in RLT buffer, RNA was extracted using a Qiagen RNeasy kit, and the extracted RNA was stored at -80 degrees C.

The source material was central memory CD4+ T cells from blood. In light of the paper, this sample's cell subset or site label describes: central memory, CD45RA- CD27+. The TCR was taken from a human donor in good health. Recombination joined TRBV28 with TRBJ1-2; 5 matching bases give a weak D call of TRBD1. The DNA is as follows: TGTGCCAGTCAGGGTATCTCTGGCTACACCTTC. The translation is CASQGISGYTF.